This TCR beta chain came from a study of blood T cell repertoires in COVID-19. Measured with immunoSEQ multiplex PCR; TCRdb has only the in-frame clones, and not every one. The sample shows some 390,000 clones, roughly nine tenths of them seen only once. The CDR3 extends over 14 amino acids. With 0 bases removed from V and 4 bases from J, the gap between germline ends came to 9 bases. Germline lookup yields CDR1 KGHSH and CDR2 LQKENI. The sample taken for sequencing was PBMCs or T cells enriched from blood (not recorded which). The chain carries TRBV18 and TRBJ1-1; D perhaps matches TRBD1 (5 bases). The receptor's source is a woman aged 25 to 45 who had recovered from COVID-19. The CDR3: CASSPPGGRTEAFF. CDR3 in DNA: TGTGCCAGCTCACCACCCGGGGGTCGCACTGAAGCTTTCTTT.